One and the same sample provided the 23 T cell receptor beta chains below, sequenced in a study of shared clonotypes between healthy human individuals. Profiling relied on immunoSEQ multiplex PCR, and the TCRdb table lists in-frame clones only, not all of them. The table lists 300,000 to 350,000 clones, less than 85% of them singletons. Sequenced: memory CD4+ T cells sorted from blood. Noted subset: CD45RA-negative fraction. These TCRs come from a man under 40 in good health.

This chain connects TRBV5-1 to TRBJ2-1; no clear D gene. CDR1 SGHRS and CDR2 YFSETQ come from the germline V gene. V shed 0 bases and J shed 2 bases, with 9 bases lying between them. This CDR3 spans 15 amino acids. The CDR3 region is CASSLVSRAYNEQFF. The DNA of the CDR3 is TGCGCCAGCAGCTTGGTATCGAGAGCCTACAATGAGCAGTTCTTC.

The chain employs TRBV10-3 and TRBJ2-3; D is unresolved. V lost 5 bases to trimming and J lost 10 bases, with 13 bases between them. CDR1 and CDR2 (germline): ENHRY, SYGVKD. The CDR3 runs to 12 residues. The CDR3 bases are TGTGCCATCAGTCCCCTGTTAGGAGCGCAGTATTTT. Translation gives CAISPLLGAQYF.

This chain uses TRBV9 with TRBJ1-5; D ambiguous. Trimming cost V 4 bases and J 8 bases, with 13 bases left between them. CDR1 SGDLS and CDR2 YYNGEE come from the germline V gene. CDR3 length: 13 residues. CDR3 in amino acids: CASSLNPQEPQHF. The CDR3 coding sequence is TGTGCCAGCAGCCTGAACCCTCAGGAGCCCCAGCATTTT.

This clone has only one observation. J is TRBJ2-1 and V is TRBV18; TRBD2 agrees at 11 bases. V was clipped by 2 bases and J by 4 bases; unmatched bases: 4. CDR1 is KGHSH and CDR2 is LQKENI in the germline V gene. The CDR3 is made up of 16 amino acids. The CDR3 DNA reads TGTGCCAGCTCACCAATAGCGGGAGGGCGATACAATGAGCAGTTCTTC. Protein: CASSPIAGGRYNEQFF. The entire variable domain, with the rest obtained from reference TRBV18 and TRBJ2-1, is as follows: NAGVMQNPRHLVRRRGQEARLRCSPMKGHSHVYWYRQLPEEGLKFMVYLQKENIIDESGMPKERFSAEFPKEGPSILRIQQVVRGDSAAYFCASSPIAGGRYNEQFFGPGTRLTVL.

This chain joins TRBV6-6 and TRBJ2-1; TRBD1 is a possible D gene (7 bases). There are 13 residues in the CDR3. Germline V lookup: CDR1 MNHNY, CDR2 SVGAGI (reference sequence). The germline V and J ends were trimmed by 8 bases and 7 bases, with 15 bases remaining between them. The CDR3 nucleotides are TGTGCCAGCTCCAGGGGGGCGGGAAATGAGCAGTTCTTC. Translated, it gives CASSRGAGNEQFF.

The chain joins TRBV29-1 to TRBJ2-7, with D perhaps matching TRBD2 (6 bases). CDR1 and CDR2 from the germline V gene are SQVTM and ANQGSEA. Trimming stripped 2 bases from V and 11 bases from J, with 19 bases between. CDR3 length equals 13 residues. CDR3 DNA sequence: TGCAGCGTTGAAACGGGAGTCCTACGAGTCGAGTACTTC. Translated: CSVETGVLRVEYF.

The CDR3, as DNA: TGTGCCAGCAACTCGGGAACCAACCAAGAGACCCAGTACTTC. Protein product: CASNSGTNQETQYF. The chain recombines TRBV9 with TRBJ2-5; D may be TRBD2 (5 bases). V was pared by 6 bases and J by 0 bases, with 12 bases between. The CDR3 is made up of 14 amino acids. From germline, CDR1 is SGDLS and CDR2 YYNGEE. The variable domain in full, completed from reference TRBV9 and TRBJ2-5, reads DSGVTQTPKHLITATGQRVTLRCSPRSGDLSVYWYQQSLDQGLQFLIQYYNGEERAKGNILERFSAQQFPDLHSELNLSSLELGDSALYFCASNSGTNQETQYFGPGTRLLVL.

The V call is TRBV2, the J call TRBJ2-7, with 9 positions matching TRBD1. CDR1 and CDR2 (germline): SNHLY, FYNNEI. The CDR3 consists of 14 residues. After removal of 5 bases from V and 2 bases from J, the junction contained 4 bases not matched to a gene. The CDR3 bases are TGTGCCAGCAGTTTCGACAGGGGGGCCTACGAGCAGTACTTC. Protein: CASSFDRGAYEQYF.

The chain employs TRBV5-4 and TRBJ2-1; the D gene is possibly TRBD2 (5 bases). Germline V CDR1 and CDR2: SGHNT, YYREEE (reference sequence). Trimming pared 4 bases from V and 8 bases from J, leaving 10 bases between. CDR3 length: 12 amino acids. As DNA, the CDR3 is TGTGCCAGCAGCAAAAACGGGGATGAGCAGTTCTTC. It encodes CASSKNGDEQFF.

Written as DNA, the CDR3 is TGCGCCAGCAGCTTGGCTTCAGGGGGCGTGTTGGCAGATACGCAGTATTTT. Its protein is CASSLASGGVLADTQYF. This chain uses TRBV5-1 with TRBJ2-3, with 8 bases aligning to TRBD1. This CDR3 comprises 17 residues. Unmatched junction bases numbered 10, after V lost 0 bases and J lost 4 bases. Germline loops: CDR1 SGHRS, CDR2 YFSETQ.

J is TRBJ1-2 and V is TRBV10-3; TRBD1 matches at 10 bases. Germline V gene sequence: CDR1 ENHRY, CDR2 SYGVKD. V lost 6 bases to trimming and J lost 3 bases; unmatched junction nucleotides: 10. This CDR3 is built from 16 residues. The CDR3 DNA reads TGTGCCATCAGGACTTCGGGACAGGGGAGGGACTATGGCTACACCTTC. This sequence encodes CAIRTSGQGRDYGYTF.

The V gene is TRBV2, the J gene TRBJ2-1, with 9 bases fitting TRBD1. With 7 bases clipped from V and 3 bases from J, the junction kept 13 bases outside the gene matches. Germline lookup yields CDR1 SNHLY and CDR2 FYNNEI. This CDR3 contains 17 residues. CDR3 sequence: CASTPMWDRVVYNEQFF. The CDR3 DNA is TGTGCCAGCACCCCGATGTGGGACAGGGTAGTCTACAATGAGCAGTTCTTC.

This clone has a count of ten or more. The chain combines TRBV13 with TRBJ2-3; 12 bases align to TRBD1. Germline CDR1 and CDR2: PRHDT and FYEKMQ (reference sequence). This CDR3 is 16 amino acids long. Unmatched junction bases numbered 12, after V lost 4 bases and J lost 10 bases. CDR3 DNA: TGTGCCAGCAGCTCGCCGCGGGACAGGGGGCCGATATCGCAGTATTTT. Translating it yields CASSSPRDRGPISQYF. Filled out from reference TRBV13 and TRBJ2-3, the complete variable domain reads AAGVIQSPRHLIKEKRETATLKCYPIPRHDTVYWYQQGPGQDPQFLISFYEKMQSDKGSIPDRFSAQQFSDYHSELNMSSLELGDSALYFCASSSPRDRGPISQYFGPGTRLTVL.

This rearrangement joins TRBV27 to TRBJ2-5; tentatively, D is TRBD1 or TRBD2 (5 bases each). Germline loops: CDR1 MNHEY, CDR2 SMNVEV (reference sequence). The CDR3 is made up of 15 amino acids. Trimming shortened V by 0 bases and J by 7 bases, and 15 bases separated the two germline ends. The CDR3 nucleotides read TGTGCCAGCAGTTTATCAGCTCAAATTGGGGGGACCCAGTACTTC. It yields the protein CASSLSAQIGGTQYF.

The sample holds a few counts of this clone. The chain uses TRBV6-6 and TRBJ1-5; D is unclear. Trimming left V 6 bases short and J 7 bases short, with 13 bases between. The germline gives CDR1 MNHNY, CDR2 SVGAGI (reference sequence). This CDR3 comprises 13 residues. As DNA, the CDR3 is TGTGCCAGCAGCCTAGATCCGGGGCAGCCCCAGCATTTT. Translated: CASSLDPGQPQHF.

V gene TRBV18 combines with J gene TRBJ2-3; D is possibly TRBD2 (5 bases). The CDR3 has 15 amino acids. Looked up from germline, CDR1 is KGHSH and CDR2 is LQKENI. V gave up 4 bases and J gave up 1 base, with 12 bases separating them. The CDR3 sequence: CASSHRGRGTDTQYF. The CDR3 DNA reads TGTGCCAGCTCACACCGGGGAAGGGGCACAGATACGCAGTATTTT.

The chain couples TRBV7-2 to TRBJ1-1; D is unclear. From germline, CDR1 is SGHTA and CDR2 FQGNSA. Trimming took off 1 base at V and 8 bases at J, with 11 bases between the two ends. CDR3 length: 13 amino acids. CDR3 sequence (DNA): TGTGCCAGCAGCTTAGGTTCACAACTAGAAGCTTTCTTT. Its translation: CASSLGSQLEAFF.

This clone was seen more than once but under ten times. The chain recombines TRBV7-2 with TRBJ1-2; D is undetermined. Between the trimmed V and J ends, which lost 2 bases and 2 bases, there was a span of 6 bases. The CDR3 spans 13 residues. Germline CDR1 is SGHTA and CDR2 is FQGNSA. The CDR3 is CASSLSVNYGYTF. CDR3 in DNA: TGTGCCAGCAGCTTATCAGTAAACTATGGCTACACCTTC.

This rearrangement joins TRBV30 to TRBJ2-5; 7 bases are shared with TRBD2. The CDR3 is 13 residues long. J gave up 5 bases and V 2 bases, and 5 bases lay outside the gene matches. The germline V gene encodes CDR1 GTSNPN and CDR2 SVGIG (reference sequence). The DNA of the CDR3 is TGTGCCTGGAGTACGGTCGGGGGGGAGACCCAGTACTTC. This gives the protein CAWSTVGGETQYF.

The rearrangement links TRBV7-9 to TRBJ2-2; D is unresolved. Germline loops: CDR1 SEHNR, CDR2 FQNEAQ (reference sequence). V lost 5 bases, J lost 0 bases, and 10 bases lay in between. The CDR3 contains 15 residues. CDR3 in amino acids: CASSQGSTNTGELFF. The CDR3, as DNA: TGTGCCAGCAGCCAAGGGTCTACGAACACCGGGGAGCTGTTTTTT.

The rearrangement uses TRBV9 and TRBJ1-1, with 8 bases matching TRBD1. CDR1 is SGDLS, CDR2 YYNGEE, per germline. The CDR3 covers 18 residues. The V and J ends lost 3 bases and 3 bases, in that order; junction bases with no gene match: 16. CDR3: CASSASDRGPVGDTEAFF. Here the CDR3 DNA reads TGTGCCAGCAGCGCCTCTGACAGGGGACCTGTGGGGGACACTGAAGCTTTCTTT.

This chain connects TRBV6-1 to TRBJ2-7; TRBD1 might be the D (5 bases). The germline V and J ends were trimmed by 5 bases and 3 bases, with 14 bases remaining between them. The germline CDR1 and CDR2 sequences are MNHNS and SASEGT. This CDR3 has 14 amino acids. CDR3 DNA sequence: TGTGCCAGCAGTTTGAATTCCAGGGACTACGAGCAGTACTTC. Its translation is CASSLNSRDYEQYF.

V and J are TRBV6-1 and TRBJ2-1; 10 nucleotides agree with TRBD1. Germline-derived CDR1 and CDR2 are MNHNS and SASEGT. With V trimmed by 4 bases and J by 14 bases, 11 bases remained unmatched. The CDR3 spans 14 residues. CDR3 residues: CASSAWDRGQLEFF. CDR3 DNA: TGTGCCAGCAGTGCCTGGGACAGGGGACAGCTGGAGTTCTTC.